The sequence of this T cell receptor (beta chain) was determined in a study of early T cells in non-severe SARS-CoV-2 infection. TCRdb reprocessed the 5' RACE reads via MiXCR and lists one record per CDR3 protein. Among 20,000 to 30,000 distinct CDR3 sequences listed, roughly 4.1% were seen once. This clonotype was observed at least ten times. Germline V lookup: CDR1 LNHDA, CDR2 SQIVND (reference sequence). The CDR3 is 16 amino acids. Trimming cost V 4 bases and J 0 bases; bases outside gene matches: 4. This TCR was recovered from an adult who was a healthcare worker with PCR-confirmed SARS-CoV-2 infection or an uninfected control (not recorded which). Sequencing input: whole blood. The chain is built from TRBV19 and TRBJ2-2, with TRBD2 identical over 8 bases. As DNA, the CDR3 is TGTGCCAGTAGTACCTTACTAGCGGCGAACACCGGGGAGCTGTTTTTT. This encodes CASSTLLAANTGELFF.